These 20 T cell receptor beta chains were sequenced from one sample in a study of identical twins. TCRdb re-analysed the 5' RACE reads in MiXCR, keeping a single row per CDR3 protein. Here the sample spans 1.5 million or so distinct CDR3 sequences, about 31% being singletons. The specimen was cord blood. These receptors all stem from a newborn girl in good health.

The chain recombines TRBV7-8 with TRBJ2-5, with 9 bases fitting TRBD1. Germline CDR1 reads SGHVS; CDR2 reads FQNEAQ. After removal of 2 bases from V and 5 bases from J, the junction contained 3 bases not matched to a gene. The CDR3 is 14 residues long. CDR3 bases: TGTGCCAGCAGCTTACGGACAGGGGACGAGACCCAGTACTTC. This sequence encodes CASSLRTGDETQYF.

This clonotype turned up a few times. This chain links TRBV4-2 with TRBJ2-1, with 7 bases that match TRBD2. CDR1 and CDR2 from the germline V gene are LGHNA and YNFKEQ. V lost 2 bases and J lost 4; bases outside the gene matches: 26. The CDR3 covers 22 residues. CDR3 residues: CASSQTESLRTKGGGRYNEQFF. CDR3 DNA sequence: TGTGCCAGCAGCCAAACCGAATCTCTGAGGACAAAGGGTGGCGGGAGATACAATGAGCAGTTCTTC.

This clonotype was recorded once. This chain links TRBV9 with TRBJ2-4, with D possibly matching TRBD1 (6 bases). The DNA matches TRBJ2-7 better at its end, which makes the J call doubtful. This CDR3 comprises 12 residues. CDR1 and CDR2 from the germline V gene are SGDLS and YYNGEE. CDR3 sequence (DNA): TGTGCCAGCAGCGCCGACAGGACCGAGCAGTACTTC. As protein: CASSADRTEQYF.

The chain combines TRBV10-3 with TRBJ2-7; 9 bases fit TRBD1. The V segment lost 2 bases and the J segment 4 bases; nucleotides outside the gene matches: 6. CDR3 length: 15 residues. Germline CDR1 reads ENHRY; CDR2 reads SYGVKD. The CDR3 protein is CAISETQGARYEQYF. The CDR3 DNA reads TGTGCCATCAGTGAGACACAGGGGGCGAGGTACGAGCAGTACTTC.

This clonotype showed up many times. V is TRBV29-1 and J is TRBJ1-2; weak D call: TRBD1 (5 bases). Trimming pared 4 bases from V and 6 bases from J, leaving 9 bases between. CDR1 SQVTM and CDR2 ANQGSEA come from the germline V gene. This CDR3 comprises 11 residues. CDR3 in DNA: TGCAGCGTTGCTGCAGGGCATGGCTACACCTTC. This codes for CSVAAGHGYTF.

In this sample, this clonotype turned up a few times. The rearrangement joins TRBV15 to TRBJ1-2, with D hard to call. Trimming pared 3 bases from V and 2 bases from J, leaving 13 bases between. CDR1 LNHNV and CDR2 YYDKDF come from the germline V gene (reference sequence). The CDR3 totals 15 residues. CDR3 amino acids: CATSRTRHLNYGYTF. CDR3 in DNA: TGTGCCACCAGCAGGACCCGACACTTAAACTATGGCTACACCTTC.

Concerning this clonotype itself: A read error may be the cause here, since a much bigger clone is one base away. This chain joins TRBV5-1 and TRBJ2-7; 10 positions match TRBD2. V gave up 0 bases and J gave up 7 bases; unmatched junction bases: 10. Germline CDR1 reads SGHRS; CDR2 reads YFSETQ. CDR3 length: 16 amino acids. The DNA for the CDR3 is TGCGCCAGCAGCTTGGCCGGGACTAGCGCCTACAATGAGCAGTACTTC. Translated, it gives CASSLAGTSAYNEQYF.

The chain recombines TRBV6-6 with TRBJ1-5; TRBD1 is a possible D gene (5 bases). The length of the CDR3 is 14 residues. The V end lost 6 bases, the J end lost 4 bases, and 13 bases lay between the germline ends. In germline, CDR1 is MNHNY, CDR2 SVGAGI (reference sequence). The CDR3 loop reads CASRGTGANQPQHF. As DNA, the CDR3 is TGTGCCAGCAGGGGGACCGGAGCGAATCAGCCCCAGCATTTT.

The chain uses TRBV27 and TRBJ2-1, with a tentative D call TRBD2 (5 bases). Deletions cut 8 bases from V and 4 bases from J, with 15 bases between. Germline CDR1 and CDR2: MNHEY and SMNVEV (reference sequence). The CDR3 length is 14 residues. CDR3 residues: CASREGRAYNEQFF. CDR3 nucleotide sequence: TGTGCCAGCCGTGAAGGGCGGGCTTACAATGAGCAGTTCTTC.

The chain recombines TRBV7-9 with TRBJ2-5; 15 bases agree with TRBD2. The CDR3 length is 16 residues. Trimming cost V 3 bases and J 5 bases; bases outside gene matches: 4. The V gene's germline CDR1 is SEHNR and CDR2 FQNEAQ (reference sequence). CDR3 nucleotides: TGTGCCAGCAGCTTTGGGACTAGCGGGAGGAATGAGACCCAGTACTTC. It specifies CASSFGTSGRNETQYF.

This clonotype was seen ten or more times. Written as DNA, the CDR3 is TGCGCCAGCAGCTTGGACACGACCTACGAGCAGTACTTC. Amino acids: CASSLDTTYEQYF. V is TRBV5-1 and J is TRBJ2-7, with D unclear. The CDR3 sequence is 13 residues long. Trimming cost V 0 bases and J 2 bases, with 6 bases left between them. Per germline, CDR1 SGHRS and CDR2 YFSETQ.

The rearrangement uses TRBV2 and TRBJ2-1; 9 bases fit TRBD1. CDR1 SNHLY and CDR2 FYNNEI come from the germline V gene. This CDR3 contains 15 residues. J was trimmed by 7 bases and V by 6 bases; bases with no gene match: 10. DNA for the CDR3: TGTGCCAGCAGCCCGTTGGGGACAGGGAATAATGAGCAGTTCTTC. Translation: CASSPLGTGNNEQFF. Full variable domain (missing parts from reference TRBV2 and TRBJ2-1): EPEVTQTPSHQVTQMGQEVILRCVPISNHLYFYWYRQILGQKVEFLVSFYNNEISEKSEIFDDQFSVERPDGSNFTLKIRSTKLEDSAMYFCASSPLGTGNNEQFFGPGTRLTVL.

This clonotype was found many times. The V gene is TRBV29-1, the J gene TRBJ2-3, with D possibly matching TRBD2 (5 bases). CDR1 SQVTM and CDR2 ANQGSEA come from the germline V gene. The CDR3 is 13 amino acids. Trimming shortened V by 6 bases and J by 3 bases, and 13 bases separated the two germline ends. CDR3 nucleotides: TGCAGCGTCCAAGGAGGAAGGACAGATACGCAGTATTTT. It codes for CSVQGGRTDTQYF.

V gene TRBV3-1 combines with J gene TRBJ1-5; maybe TRBD1 (6 bases). V dropped 0 bases and J dropped 4 bases, with 16 bases sitting between them. Germline V lookup: CDR1 LGHDT, CDR2 YNNKEL (reference sequence). This CDR3 contains 17 residues. The DNA of the CDR3 is TGTGCCAGCAGCCAAGATTCAGGGGACGGCTTAAATCAGCCCCAGCATTTT. Encoded protein: CASSQDSGDGLNQPQHF.

The chain couples TRBV27 to TRBJ1-6; D gene unclear. CDR3 length: 16 amino acids. The ends were cut back, 2 bases at V and 8 bases at J, with 16 bases in the middle. Germline V gene data show CDR1 as MNHEY and CDR2 as SMNVEV (reference sequence). The CDR3 loop is CASSLSGRTLYSPLHF. As DNA, the CDR3 is TGTGCCAGCAGTTTAAGCGGCAGAACATTATATTCACCCCTCCACTTT.

This clonotype was observed many times. The chain carries TRBV25-1 and TRBJ1-2; 9 positions agree with TRBD1. Looked up from germline, CDR1 is MGHDK and CDR2 is SYGVNS. There are 14 residues in the CDR3. The V and J ends lost 3 bases and 5 bases, in that order; junction bases with no gene match: 4. The CDR3 nucleotides read TGTGCCAGCAGTGACTATGGGACAGGGTATGGCTACACCTTC. It codes for CASSDYGTGYGYTF.

The V gene is TRBV21-1, the J gene TRBJ2-1; TRBD2 reflects the table's D call only, with no check against the DNA. TRBV21-1 constitutes a pseudogene. The CDR3 is made up of 16 amino acids. This chain's CDR3 is CASSKVNSRSYNEQFF. The CDR3 region has the DNA TGTGCCAGCAGCAAAGTTAATAGCCGGAGTTACAATGAGCAGTTCTTC.

This chain uses TRBV20-1 with TRBJ1-5; D is ambiguous. The CDR3 consists of 13 residues. In germline, CDR1 is DFQATT, CDR2 SNEGSKA (reference sequence). Trimming took off 3 bases at V and 4 bases at J, with 10 bases between the two ends. The CDR3: CSASYRANQPQHF. Written as DNA, the CDR3 is TGCAGTGCTAGTTATAGGGCGAATCAGCCCCAGCATTTT.

This clonotype was counted a few times. The chain has TRBV3-1 and TRBJ2-4, with D possibly TRBD2 on 6 matching bases. The J call may be faulty, since TRBJ2-7 better matches the DNA end. The CDR3 is 15 residues long. Germline assignment: CDR1 LGHDT and CDR2 YNNKEL (reference sequence). The chain's CDR3 is CASSQVWAGSYEQYF. The DNA of the CDR3 is TGTGCCAGCAGCCAAGTCTGGGCGGGAAGCTACGAGCAGTACTTC.

J is TRBJ1-2 and V is TRBV6-6; 12 nucleotides match TRBD1. In germline, CDR1 is MNHNY, CDR2 SVGAGI (reference sequence). CDR3 length: 16 residues. After removal of 5 bases from V and 4 bases from J, the junction contained 8 bases not matched to a gene. CDR3 in DNA: TGTGCCAGCAGTGGCCCGGGACAGGGGGCCACCTATGGCTACACCTTC. Translation: CASSGPGQGATYGYTF.